The following is a T cell receptor beta chain sequence with its context. The study team obtained lesional scalp punch biopsies and peripheral blood from alopecia areata patients. Sequencing used cDNA as its template, made by extracting RNA and reverse transcribing it. TCRdb's table, derived via immunoSEQ multiplex PCR, lists solely in-frame clones and lacks some. This table holds over 200,000 clones, 50% to 65% found once. The record originates from a study of CD8+ T cells in alopecia areata. CDR1 GTSNPN and CDR2 SVGIG come from the germline V gene (reference sequence). CDR3 length equals 13 residues. V lost 3 bases to trimming and J lost 4 bases, with 12 bases between them.

The chain joins TRBV30 to TRBJ1-2; D remains unclear. The input for sequencing was CD4+ T cells sorted from blood, taken at week 0. The receptor's source is a human donor with alopecia areata. CDR3 residues: CAWRIAGIYGYTF. The CDR3 coding sequence is TGTGCCTGGAGAATTGCGGGGATCTATGGCTACACCTTC.